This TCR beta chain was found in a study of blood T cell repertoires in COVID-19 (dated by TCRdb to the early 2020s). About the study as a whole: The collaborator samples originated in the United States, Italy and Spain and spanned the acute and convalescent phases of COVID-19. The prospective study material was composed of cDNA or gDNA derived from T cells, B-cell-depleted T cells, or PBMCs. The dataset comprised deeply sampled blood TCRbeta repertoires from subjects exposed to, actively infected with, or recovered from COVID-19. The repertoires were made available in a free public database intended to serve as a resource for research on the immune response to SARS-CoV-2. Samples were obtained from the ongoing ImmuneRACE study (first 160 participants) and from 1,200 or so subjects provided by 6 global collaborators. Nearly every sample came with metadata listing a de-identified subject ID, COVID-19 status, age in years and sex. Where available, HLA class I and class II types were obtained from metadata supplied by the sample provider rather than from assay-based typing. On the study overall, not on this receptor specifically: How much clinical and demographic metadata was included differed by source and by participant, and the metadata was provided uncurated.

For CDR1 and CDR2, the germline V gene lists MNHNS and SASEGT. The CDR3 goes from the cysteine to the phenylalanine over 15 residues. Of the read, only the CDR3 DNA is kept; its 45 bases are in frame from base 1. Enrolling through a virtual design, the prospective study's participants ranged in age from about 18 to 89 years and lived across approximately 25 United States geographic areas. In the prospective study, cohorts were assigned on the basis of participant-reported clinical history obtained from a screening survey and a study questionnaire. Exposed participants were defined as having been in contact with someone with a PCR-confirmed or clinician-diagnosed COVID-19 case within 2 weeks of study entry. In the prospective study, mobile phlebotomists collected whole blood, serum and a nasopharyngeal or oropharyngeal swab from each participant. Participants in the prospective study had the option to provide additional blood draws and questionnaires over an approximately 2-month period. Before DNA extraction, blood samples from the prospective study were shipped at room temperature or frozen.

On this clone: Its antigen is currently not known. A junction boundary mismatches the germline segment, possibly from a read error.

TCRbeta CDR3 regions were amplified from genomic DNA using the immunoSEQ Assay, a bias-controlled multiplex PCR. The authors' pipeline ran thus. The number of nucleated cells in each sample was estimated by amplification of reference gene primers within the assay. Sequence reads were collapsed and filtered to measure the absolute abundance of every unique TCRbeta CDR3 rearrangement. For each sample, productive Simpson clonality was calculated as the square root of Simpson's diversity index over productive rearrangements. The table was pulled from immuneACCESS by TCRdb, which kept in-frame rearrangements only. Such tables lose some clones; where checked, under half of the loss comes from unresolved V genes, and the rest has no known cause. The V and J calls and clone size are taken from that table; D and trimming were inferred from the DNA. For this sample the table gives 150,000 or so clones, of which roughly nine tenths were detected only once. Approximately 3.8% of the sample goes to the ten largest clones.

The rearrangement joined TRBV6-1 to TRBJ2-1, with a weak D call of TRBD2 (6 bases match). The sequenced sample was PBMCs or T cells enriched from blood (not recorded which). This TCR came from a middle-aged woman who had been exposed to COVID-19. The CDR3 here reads CASREAGTFFNEQFF. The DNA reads TGTGCCAGCAGGGAAGCCGGGACTTTTTTCAATGAGCAGTTCTTC.